This T cell receptor beta chain emerged from a study of T cells in tumors after PD-1 blockade. On the study more broadly: Daily vismodegib 150 mg continued in a subset of anti-PD-1-treated patients. Study-wide points: Approximately 41% of tumor TCR clonotypes were also found in blood.

Input was about 616 ng to 6,500 ng of genomic DNA from tumor or blood. Data came from immunoSEQ multiplex PCR; TCRdb stores just in-frame clones and leaves some out. The repertoire holds tens of thousands of clones, with 75% to 80% as singletons. This clone was seen just once. Its antigen is still unknown. This TCR was recovered from a human donor with basal cell carcinoma. This specimen consisted of PBMCs, obtained before anti-PD-1 treatment.

DNA of the CDR3: TGTGCCAGCAGCTCATTAGCGGGAGGGCCCGTAGATACGCAGTATTTT. It yields the protein CASSSLAGGPVDTQYF. This chain links TRBV7-9 with TRBJ2-3; TRBD2 matches 11 bases. The CDR3 spans 16 residues. J was trimmed by 5 bases and V by 4 bases; bases with no gene match: 8. Germline V gene data show CDR1 as SEHNR and CDR2 as FQNEAQ (reference sequence).